The clone carrying this T cell receptor (gamma chain) was recorded many times. As yet, its antigen is unknown. This probably arose from a read error, given a far larger clone one base away. Other DNA sequences of this sample code for an identical CDR3. The data were taken from a study of γδ T cells in repeated Plasmodium falciparum infection. Study in general: Age- and gender-matched Australian children served as comparison for malaria-exposed Malian children. Over roughly 600 days, donors received four mosquito-bite P. falciparum NF54 infections. General observations from the study: Repeated controlled infections reportedly drove waves of new clonotype selection in Vdelta2-negative, mostly Vdelta1+, gammadelta repertoires.

Flow sorting of PBMC yielded separate Vgamma9/Vdelta2+ and Vdelta2-negative gammadelta T cell populations for bulk repertoire analysis. TCRdb re-identified clones in the multiplex PCR reads via CATT. Among roughly 15,000 gamma-chain clones listed, more than 1.5% were seen once. The CDR3 is 15 amino acids. Per germline, CDR1 VTNTFY and CDR2 YDVSTARD (reference sequence). Sequenced sample: gamma-delta T cells from blood. This chain uses TRGV3 with TRGJ1 or TRGJ2. The TCR was taken from a pool of human donors (malaria-infected and uninfected, not separated). The CDR3 nucleotides read TGTGCCACCTGGGACAGGCAGGGGAATTATTATAAAAAACTCTTT. The encoded protein is CATWDRQGNYYKKLF.